This T cell receptor (beta chain) was sequenced for a study of T cells in Graves' hyperthyroidism and ophthalmopathy. The V gene's germline CDR1 is SNHLY and CDR2 FYNNEI. The CDR3 length is 13 residues. V lost 3 bases and J lost 4, with 9 bases in between. It was RNA transcripts that yielded the amplified TCR beta CDR3 regions. With the HTBI primer set, the TCR CDR3 went through a first round of RT-PCR. TCRdb re-derived calls from the multiplex PCR reads in MiXCR, one entry per CDR3 protein. The sample yields fewer than 650,000 distinct CDR3 sequences, roughly 15% seen once. General observations from the study: Peripheral blood also featured most of the thyroid clonotypes expanded above 0.001.

This clonotype was detected ten times or more. The antigen is undetermined. The sequencing sample was made of blood. The V and J genes are TRBV2 and TRBJ1-2, with a possible D match to TRBD1 (5 bases). This TCR came from a woman between 40 and 50 years old with Graves' hyperthyroidism. Here the CDR3 DNA reads TGTGCCAGCAGTGATCTGGGACCCTATGGCTACACCTTC. Residues: CASSDLGPYGYTF. Full variable domain (outside the CDR3, taken from reference TRBV2 and TRBJ1-2): EPEVTQTPSHQVTQMGQEVILRCVPISNHLYFYWYRQILGQKVEFLVSFYNNEISEKSEIFDDQFSVERPDGSNFTLKIRSTKLEDSAMYFCASSDLGPYGYTFGSGTRLTVV.